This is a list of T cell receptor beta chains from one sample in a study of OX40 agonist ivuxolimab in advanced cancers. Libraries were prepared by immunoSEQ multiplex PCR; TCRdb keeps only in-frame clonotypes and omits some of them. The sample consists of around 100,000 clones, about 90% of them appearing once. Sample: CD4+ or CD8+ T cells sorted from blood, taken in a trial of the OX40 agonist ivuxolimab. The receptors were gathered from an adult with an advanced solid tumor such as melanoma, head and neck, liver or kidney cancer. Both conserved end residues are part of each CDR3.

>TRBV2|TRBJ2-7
CASSEAIGGEQYF
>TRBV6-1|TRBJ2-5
CASSEMGQGRETQYF
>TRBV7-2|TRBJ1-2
CASSEAAGFRYGYTF
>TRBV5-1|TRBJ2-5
CASSRGGLQETQYF
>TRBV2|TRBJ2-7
CASSEGGGRSYEQYF
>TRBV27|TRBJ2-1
CASISSVYDNEQFF
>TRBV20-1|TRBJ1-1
CSALDREAFF
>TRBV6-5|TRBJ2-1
CASSLAGGQNEQFF
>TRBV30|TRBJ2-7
CASDRVLPYEQYF
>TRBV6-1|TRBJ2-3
CASNRGAIQDTQYF
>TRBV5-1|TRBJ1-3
CASSSGGMSSGNTIYF